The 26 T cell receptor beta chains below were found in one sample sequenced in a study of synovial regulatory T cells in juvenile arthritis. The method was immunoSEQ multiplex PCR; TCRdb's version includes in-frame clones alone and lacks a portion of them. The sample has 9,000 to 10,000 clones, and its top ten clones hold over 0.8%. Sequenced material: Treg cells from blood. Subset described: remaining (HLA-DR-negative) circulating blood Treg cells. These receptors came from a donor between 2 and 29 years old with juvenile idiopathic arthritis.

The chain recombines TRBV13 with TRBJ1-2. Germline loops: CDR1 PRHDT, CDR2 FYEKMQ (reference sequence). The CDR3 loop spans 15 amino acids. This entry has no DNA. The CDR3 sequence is CASSSRGGLNYGYTF.

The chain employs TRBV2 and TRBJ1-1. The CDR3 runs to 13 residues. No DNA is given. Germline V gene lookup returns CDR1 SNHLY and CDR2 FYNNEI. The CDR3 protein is CASSDRVNTEAFF.

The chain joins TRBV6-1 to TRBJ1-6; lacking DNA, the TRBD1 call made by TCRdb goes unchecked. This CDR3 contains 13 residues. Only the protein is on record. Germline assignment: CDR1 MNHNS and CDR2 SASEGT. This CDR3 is CASSEQDNSPLHF.

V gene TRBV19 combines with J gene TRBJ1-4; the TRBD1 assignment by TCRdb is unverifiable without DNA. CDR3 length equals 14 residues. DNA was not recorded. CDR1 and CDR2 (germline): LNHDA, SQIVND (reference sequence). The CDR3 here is CASSGTGSPEKLFF.

The CDR3 loop reads CAISEGTGAYEQYF. The rearrangement uses TRBV10-3 and TRBJ2-7; checking the TCRdb D call of TRBD2 is not possible without DNA. Germline V CDR1 and CDR2: ENHRY, SYGVKD. This CDR3 has 14 amino acids. No nucleotide data were recorded.

The CDR3 here is CASRVRAGPYEQYF. The chain recombines TRBV19 with TRBJ2-7. Germline V lookup: CDR1 LNHDA, CDR2 SQIVND (reference sequence). The CDR3 is made up of 14 amino acids. The DNA is unrecorded.

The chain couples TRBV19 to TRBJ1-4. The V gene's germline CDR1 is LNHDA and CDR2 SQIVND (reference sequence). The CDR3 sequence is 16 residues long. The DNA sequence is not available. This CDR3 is CASSTLRAHPPGKLFF.

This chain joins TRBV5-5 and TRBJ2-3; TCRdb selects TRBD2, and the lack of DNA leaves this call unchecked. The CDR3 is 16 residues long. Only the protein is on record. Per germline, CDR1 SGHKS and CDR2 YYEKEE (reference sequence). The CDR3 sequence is CASSHGLAGGSDTQYF.

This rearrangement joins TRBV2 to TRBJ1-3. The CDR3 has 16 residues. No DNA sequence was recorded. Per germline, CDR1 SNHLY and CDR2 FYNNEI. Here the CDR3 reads CASSEMGSSSGNTIYF. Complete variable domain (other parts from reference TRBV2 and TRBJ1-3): EPEVTQTPSHQVTQMGQEVILRCVPISNHLYFYWYRQILGQKVEFLVSFYNNEISEKSEIFDDQFSVERPDGSNFTLKIRSTKLEDSAMYFCASSEMGSSSGNTIYFGEGSWLTVV.

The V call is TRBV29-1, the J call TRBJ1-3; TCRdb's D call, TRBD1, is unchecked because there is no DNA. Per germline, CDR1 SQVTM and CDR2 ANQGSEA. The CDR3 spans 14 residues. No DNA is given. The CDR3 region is CSVESTGSGNTIYF.

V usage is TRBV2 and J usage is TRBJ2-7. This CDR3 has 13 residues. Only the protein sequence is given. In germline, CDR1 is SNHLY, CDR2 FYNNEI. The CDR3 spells CASSDRTPYEQYF. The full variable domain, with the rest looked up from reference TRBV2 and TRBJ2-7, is EPEVTQTPSHQVTQMGQEVILRCVPISNHLYFYWYRQILGQKVEFLVSFYNNEISEKSEIFDDQFSVERPDGSNFTLKIRSTKLEDSAMYFCASSDRTPYEQYFGPGTRLTVT.

This CDR3 is CASVPGAAYEQYF. This chain links TRBV6-6 with TRBJ2-7. The CDR3 covers 13 residues. The DNA is not on file. Germline assignment: CDR1 MNHNY and CDR2 SVGAGI (reference sequence).

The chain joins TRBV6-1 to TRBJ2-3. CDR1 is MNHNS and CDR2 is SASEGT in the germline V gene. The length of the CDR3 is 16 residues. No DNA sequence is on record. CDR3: CASSGHGAGTTDTQYF.

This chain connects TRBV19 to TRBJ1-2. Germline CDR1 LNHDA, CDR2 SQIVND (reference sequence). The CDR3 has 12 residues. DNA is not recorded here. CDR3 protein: CASSMGHYGYTF. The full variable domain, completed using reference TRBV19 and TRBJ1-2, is DGGITQSPKYLFRKEGQNVTLSCEQNLNHDAMYWYRQDPGQGLRLIYYSQIVNDFQKGDIAEGYSVSREKKESFPLTVTSAQKNPTAFYLCASSMGHYGYTFGSGTRLTVV.

CDR3 sequence reads: CATPPGGLSTDTQYF. This chain links TRBV18 with TRBJ2-3; absent DNA, TCRdb's TRBD1 call cannot be checked. Germline CDR1 reads KGHSH; CDR2 reads LQKENI. This CDR3 spans 15 amino acids. Only the protein is available. Variable domain in full (rest from reference TRBV18 and TRBJ2-3): NAGVMQNPRHLVRRRGQEARLRCSPMKGHSHVYWYRQLPEEGLKFMVYLQKENIIDESGMPKERFSAEFPKEGPSILRIQQVVRGDSAAYFCATPPGGLSTDTQYFGPGTRLTVL.

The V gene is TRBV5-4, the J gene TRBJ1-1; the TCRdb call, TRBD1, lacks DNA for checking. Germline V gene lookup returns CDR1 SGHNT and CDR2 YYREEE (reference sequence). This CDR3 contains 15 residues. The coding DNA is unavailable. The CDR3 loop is CASSLGDRANTEAFF.

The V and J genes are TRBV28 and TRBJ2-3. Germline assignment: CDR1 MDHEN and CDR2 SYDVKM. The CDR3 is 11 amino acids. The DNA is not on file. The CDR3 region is CASSYWDTQYF.

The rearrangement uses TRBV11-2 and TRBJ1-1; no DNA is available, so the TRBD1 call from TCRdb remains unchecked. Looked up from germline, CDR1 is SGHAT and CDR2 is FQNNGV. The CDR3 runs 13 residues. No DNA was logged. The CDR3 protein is CASSPTVNTEAFF.

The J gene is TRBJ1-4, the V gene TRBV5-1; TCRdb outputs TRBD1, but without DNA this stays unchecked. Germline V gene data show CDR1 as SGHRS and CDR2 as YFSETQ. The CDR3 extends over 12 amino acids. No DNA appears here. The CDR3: CASSPQGGKLFF.

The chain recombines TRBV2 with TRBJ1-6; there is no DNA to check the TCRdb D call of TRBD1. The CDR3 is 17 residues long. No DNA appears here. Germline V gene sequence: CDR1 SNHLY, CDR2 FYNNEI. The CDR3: CASSGERGGDYNSPLHF.

The CDR3 region is CASSLLGGEGLHF. The V call is TRBV7-9, the J call TRBJ1-6; TCRdb indicates TRBD1, and absent DNA this call remains unverified. The germline CDR1 and CDR2 sequences are SEHNR and FQNEAQ (reference sequence). The CDR3 extends over 13 amino acids. Nucleotide data are not available.

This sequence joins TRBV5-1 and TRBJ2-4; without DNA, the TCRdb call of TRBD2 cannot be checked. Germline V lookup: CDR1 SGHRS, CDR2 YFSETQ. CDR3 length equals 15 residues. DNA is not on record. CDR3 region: CASSPSGASGNIQYF.

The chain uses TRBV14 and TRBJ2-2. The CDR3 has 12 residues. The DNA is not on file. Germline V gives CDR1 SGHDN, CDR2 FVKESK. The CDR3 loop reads CASSHYTGELFF.

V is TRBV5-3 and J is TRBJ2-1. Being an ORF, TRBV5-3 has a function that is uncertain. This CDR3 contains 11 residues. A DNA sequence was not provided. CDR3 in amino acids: CARSSRDEQFF.

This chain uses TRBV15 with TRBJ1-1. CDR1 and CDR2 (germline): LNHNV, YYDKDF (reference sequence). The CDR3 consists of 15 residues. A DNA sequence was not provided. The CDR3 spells CATSRGGGGRTEAFF.

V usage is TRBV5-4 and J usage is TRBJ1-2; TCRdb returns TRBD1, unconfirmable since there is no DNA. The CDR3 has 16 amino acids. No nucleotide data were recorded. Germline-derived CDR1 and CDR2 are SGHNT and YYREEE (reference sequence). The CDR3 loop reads CASGTGTGTYSGGYTF.